The entry below describes one T cell receptor beta chain. Its antigen is still unknown. As the CDR3 is not closed by the conserved phenylalanine or tryptophan, this likely results from a read error. The source of the sample is a study of tumor-infiltrating lymphocytes in primary liver carcinoma. Overall study: Maximum tumor diameters ranged from roughly 4 to 11 cm, stage T1-T3 N0M0. Study-wide results and caveats: Tumors carried a top-250-clone fraction significantly exceeding that of blood (p = 0.039). Among the pair types, tumor region pairs showed more overlap than tumor-adjacent and tumor-blood pairs.

Joint extraction of RNA and DNA used roughly 18-34 mg of bulk tissue that was unsorted. The sampling covered five separate regions of each tumor. Reverse transcription of roughly 480 ng total RNA with a constant-region primer produced TCR beta cDNA. Generation of the TCR beta libraries relied on three nested multiplex PCR rounds using slightly modified ARM-PCR. It was with TRBV1-TRBV30 forward primers and a C-beta reverse primer that the first two PCR rounds were run, at roughly 10 cycles each. TCRdb reanalysed the multiplex PCR reads using MiXCR and keeps one entry per CDR3 protein. Among tens of thousands of distinct CDR3 sequences listed, around 74% were seen once. CDR1 is MNHNY, CDR2 SVGAGI, per germline (reference sequence). The CDR3 is 17 amino acids.

This clonotype was sampled from a man aged 35 to 55 with primary liver carcinoma and hepatitis B virus infection. The sample taken for sequencing was liver tumor tissue from sampling region 4. The subset here: tumor region T4, right-lateral pole. This chain uses TRBV6-6 with TRBJ1-6, with TRBD1 matching over 8 bases. The CDR3 DNA reads as TGCGCCAGCAGGACCGGGACAGGCGCCCCGGGAAATTCACCCCTCCACCTT. Encoded protein: CASRTGTGAPGNSPLHL.